The clone carrying this TCR beta chain was counted a single time. The record originates from a study of blood T cell repertoires in COVID-19. TCRdb's table, derived via immunoSEQ multiplex PCR, lists solely in-frame clones and lacks some. The sample includes 120,000 to 150,000 clones, around 80% of them seen just once. The V end lost 2 bases, the J end lost 3 bases, and 17 bases lay between the germline ends. The CDR3 spans 16 residues. CDR1 and CDR2 from the germline V gene are SGHTA and FQGNSA. The sample taken for sequencing was peripheral blood. The chain is built from TRBV7-2 and TRBJ2-7, with D tentatively TRBD1 (6 bases). This clonotype was sampled from a man aged 80 or over with acute or convalescent COVID-19. Written as DNA, the CDR3 is TGTGCCAGCAGCTTAATCCCAGGGGCCATCCTCTACGAGCAGTACTTC. Residues: CASSLIPGAILYEQYF.